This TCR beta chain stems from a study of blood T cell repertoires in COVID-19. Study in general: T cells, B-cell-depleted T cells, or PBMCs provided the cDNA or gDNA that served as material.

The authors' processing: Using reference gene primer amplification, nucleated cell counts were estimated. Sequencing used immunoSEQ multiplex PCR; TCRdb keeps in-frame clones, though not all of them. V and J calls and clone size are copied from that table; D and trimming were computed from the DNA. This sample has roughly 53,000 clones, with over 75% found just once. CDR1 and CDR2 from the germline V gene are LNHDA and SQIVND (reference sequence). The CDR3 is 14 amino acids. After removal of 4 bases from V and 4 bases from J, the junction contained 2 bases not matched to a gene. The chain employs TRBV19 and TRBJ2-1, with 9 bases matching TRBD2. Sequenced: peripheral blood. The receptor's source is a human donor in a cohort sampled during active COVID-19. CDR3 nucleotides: TGTGCCAGTAGTACGCTAGCGGGGTACAATGAGCAGTTCTTC. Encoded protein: CASSTLAGYNEQFF.